The clone carrying this TCR beta chain was recorded many times. Regions amplified from RNA transcripts were the TCR beta CDR3 regions. The HTBI set primed first-round TCR CDR3 RT-PCR. One entry per CDR3 protein, called by TCRdb with MiXCR from the multiplex PCR reads. The table shows hundreds of thousands of distinct CDR3 sequences, with around 13% occurring only once. V was trimmed by 0 bases and J by 0 bases, leaving 4 bases between them. Per germline, CDR1 MNHEY and CDR2 SVGAGI. CDR3 size: 14 residues. The data were taken from a study of T cells in Graves' hyperthyroidism and ophthalmopathy. Study overall: Peripheral blood sampling occurred at initial diagnosis, before any treatment.

Patients with uncontrolled infections, other autoimmune diseases, pregnancy or lactation were excluded. Clinical symptoms, serum thyroxine and TRAb, thyroid ultrasound and orbital computed tomography together formed the diagnostic basis. From around 11 ml of fresh peripheral blood, PBMCs were isolated. The receptor was derived from a woman aged 30 to 39 with Graves' hyperthyroidism that later progressed to Graves' ophthalmopathy. Specimen: blood. This chain connects TRBV6-5 to TRBJ2-3; D gene uncertain. CDR3 DNA: TGTGCCAGCAGTTACTCGCGGAGCACAGATACGCAGTATTTT. Protein: CASSYSRSTDTQYF.